The T cell receptor beta chain described here comes from a study of blood T cell repertoires in COVID-19 (dated by TCRdb to about 2020). Broadly, across the study: Samples covering the acute and convalescent phases of COVID-19 were provided by collaborators in the United States, Italy and Spain. Where HLA class I and class II types were available, the types were taken from metadata supplied by the sample provider, not from assay-based typing. A de-identified subject ID, COVID-19 status, age in years and sex were almost always included in the sample metadata. Samples were obtained from the ongoing ImmuneRACE study (first 160 participants) and from roughly 1,300 subjects provided by 6 global collaborators. The material from the prospective study consisted of cDNA or gDNA derived from T cells, B-cell-depleted T cells, or PBMCs. The dataset comprised deeply sampled blood TCRbeta repertoires from subjects exposed to, actively infected with, or recovered from COVID-19. The repertoires were released in a freely available public database intended as a resource for research on the immune response to SARS-CoV-2. On the study overall, not on this receptor specifically: How much clinical and demographic metadata was included differed by source and by participant, and the metadata was provided uncurated.

There are 13 amino acids in the CDR3, from cysteine to phenylalanine inclusive. The DNA shown is the 39-base CDR3, in frame from base 1. V is shortened by 3 bases, J by 5 bases, and the region joining them spans 10 bases. The germline V gene gives CDR1 as SNHLY and CDR2 as FYNNEI. TCRbeta CDR3 regions were amplified from genomic DNA using the immunoSEQ Assay, a bias-controlled multiplex PCR. Per the original workflow: Within the assay, amplification of reference gene primers was used to estimate how many nucleated cells each sample contained. Sequence reads were collapsed and filtered to measure the absolute abundance of every unique TCRbeta CDR3 rearrangement. For each sample, productive Simpson clonality was calculated by taking the square root of Simpson's diversity index across productive rearrangements. In TCRdb, the immuneACCESS table is reduced to in-frame sequences with V and J assigned. These tables do not hold every clone; where another copy was compared, an unresolved V gene accounts for under half, and the others remain unexplained. Clone size and V and J calls were adopted from that table, with D and trimming inferred from the DNA. This sample comprises approximately 250,000 clones, about 83% of them detected only once. Around 6% of the sample lies in the top ten.

To note about this clone: Its antigen is unknown. No base qualities exist here, and no much larger clone lies one base off it.

One collaborating source in Seattle enrolled patients while the patients were actively infected and followed the patients over time throughout the course of disease. The collaborating institutions used their own protocols to collect whole blood in K2EDTA tubes. Collaborator samples were shipped for TCRbeta analysis as frozen whole blood, isolated PBMCs, or DNA extracted from either sample type. The sample was peripheral blood. The chain joins TRBV2 to TRBJ2-5; the D gene is possibly TRBD2, with 6 bases matching. The clonotype originates from an elderly woman with COVID-19, enrolled during active disease. The CDR3 protein is CASSEGGVETQYF. In nucleotides, the sequence is TGTGCCAGCAGTGAGGGGGGTGTCGAGACCCAGTACTTC.